This TCR beta chain originates from a study of shared clonotypes between healthy human individuals. The sorted-subset replicate PCRs were given 150 to 250 ng DNA, which is approximately 30,000 T cell genomes. Here immunoSEQ multiplex PCR was the method, and the copy in TCRdb shows in-frame clones only, minus some. This table has 2.3 million or so clones, more than 80% appearing once. All of the donors resided in Nashville, Tennessee, and each was a Caucasian adult. This CDR3 contains 16 residues. In germline, CDR1 is SGHVS, CDR2 FQNEAQ. V was cut by 5 bases and J by 5 bases, with 21 bases left in between.

The chain uses TRBV7-8 and TRBJ1-2; weak D call: TRBD1 (5 bases). Material for sequencing was naive CD4+ T cells from PBMCs. The subset was: CD45RA+ positively selected. This clonotype was sampled from a man aged 18 to 30 in good health. Some clones in this sample may be carry-over from other donors' samples. The CDR3 loop reads CASSPSPGPTPYGYTF. The CDR3 DNA follows: TGTGCCAGCAGCCCTTCGCCGGGGCCCACCCCTTATGGCTACACCTTC.